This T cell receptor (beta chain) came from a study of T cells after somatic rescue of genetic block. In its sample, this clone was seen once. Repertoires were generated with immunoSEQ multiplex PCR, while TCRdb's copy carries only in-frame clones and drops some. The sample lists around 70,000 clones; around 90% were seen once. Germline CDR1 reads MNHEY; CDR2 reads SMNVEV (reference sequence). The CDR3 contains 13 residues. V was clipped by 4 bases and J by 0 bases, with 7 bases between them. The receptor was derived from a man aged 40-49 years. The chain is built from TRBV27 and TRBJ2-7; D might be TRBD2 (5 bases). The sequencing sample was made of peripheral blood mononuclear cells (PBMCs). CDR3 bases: TGTGCCAGCAGTTCGGGGAGCTCCTACGAGCAGTACTTC. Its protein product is CASSSGSSYEQYF.